The table lists the clone carrying this TCR beta chain with a few counts. Antigen unknown. This sample was included in a study of regulatory T cells in long-lasting Graves disease. Study-wide results and caveats: Researchers examined only peripheral blood and not thyroid tissue.

Sample time point: persistent/refractory GD, antithyroid drugs over 5 years with positive TRAb. PBMC RNA was the source of the TCR library. Germline CDR1 is LGHDT and CDR2 is YNNKEL (reference sequence). Trimming left V 4 bases short and J 4 bases short, with 19 bases between. The CDR3 totals 16 residues. According to the study, TCR beta libraries were built with iRepertoire HTBI primers and CDR3-region Arm-PCR. TCRdb called the multiplex PCR reads again in MiXCR, with one record for every CDR3 protein. The data show 400,000 to 500,000 distinct CDR3 sequences, with roughly 21% seen just once and roughly 7% held by the top ten.

The V call is TRBV3-1, the J call TRBJ1-2, with D perhaps matching TRBD1 (6 bases). The sequencing here drew on peripheral blood mononuclear cells (PBMCs), taken when the disease was refractory, from a patient treated with antithyroid drugs. The sequence was collected from a female donor with Graves disease. CDR3 protein: CASSPEVGGLGYGYTF. For the CDR3, the DNA is TGTGCCAGCAGCCCCGAGGTGGGGGGGCTTGGCTATGGCTACACCTTC.